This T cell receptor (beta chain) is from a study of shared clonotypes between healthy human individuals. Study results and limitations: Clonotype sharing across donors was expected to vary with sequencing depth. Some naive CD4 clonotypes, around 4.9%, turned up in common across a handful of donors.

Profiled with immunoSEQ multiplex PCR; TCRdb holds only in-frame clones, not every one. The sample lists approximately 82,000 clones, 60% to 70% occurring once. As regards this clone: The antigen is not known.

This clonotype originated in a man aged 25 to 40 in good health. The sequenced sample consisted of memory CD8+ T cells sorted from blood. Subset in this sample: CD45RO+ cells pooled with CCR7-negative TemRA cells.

The CDR3 DNA follows: TGCGCCAGCAGCTTAAACATGAGGGATAGCTCCTACGAGCAGTACTTC. Translation: CASSLNMRDSSYEQYF. The chain links TRBV5-1 to TRBJ2-7; weak D call: TRBD2 (5 bases). CDR3 length: 16 residues. Trimming shortened V by 2 bases and J by 0 bases, and 15 bases separated the two germline ends. Germline CDR1 SGHRS, CDR2 YFSETQ. Full variable domain (rest looked up from reference TRBV5-1 and TRBJ2-7): KAGVTQTPRYLIKTRGQQVTLSCSPISGHRSVSWYQQTPGQGLQFLFEYFSETQRNKGNFPGRFSGRQFSNSRSEMNVSTLELGDSALYLCASSLNMRDSSYEQYFGPGTRLTVT.